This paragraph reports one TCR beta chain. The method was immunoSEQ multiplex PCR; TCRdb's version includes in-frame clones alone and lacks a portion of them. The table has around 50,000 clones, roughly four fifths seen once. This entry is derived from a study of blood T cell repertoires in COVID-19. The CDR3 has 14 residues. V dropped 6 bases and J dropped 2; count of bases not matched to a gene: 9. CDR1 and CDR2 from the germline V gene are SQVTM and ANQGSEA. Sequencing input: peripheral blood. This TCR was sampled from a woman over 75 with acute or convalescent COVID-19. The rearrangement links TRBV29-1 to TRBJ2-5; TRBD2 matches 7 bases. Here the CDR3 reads CSVPGGGGQETQYF. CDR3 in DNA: TGCAGCGTGCCCGGTGGGGGGGGACAAGAGACCCAGTACTTC.